This T cell receptor (beta chain) came from a study of cytomegalovirus exposure and HLA in healthy donors. Findings and limits, study-wide: Of the V segments, some could not be distinguished, including TRBV6-2 and TRBV6-3, and were excluded.

A multiplex PCR was run with 60 Vbeta primers and 13 Jbeta primers. Libraries were prepared by immunoSEQ multiplex PCR; TCRdb keeps only in-frame clonotypes and omits some of them. The profile shows roughly 110,000 clones, 60% to 80% of them singletons. For this clone: The antigen remains unidentified.

The germline gives CDR1 KGHSH, CDR2 LQKENI. V lost 0 bases and J lost 1, with 7 bases in between. This CDR3 region has 16 residues. Specimen: PBMCs. V and J are TRBV18 and TRBJ2-6; D is possibly TRBD2 (6 bases). The receptor was isolated from a female donor in good health and CMV-seronegative. The CDR3 reads CASSPPAGSGANVLTF. The CDR3, as DNA: TGTGCCAGCTCACCACCGGCGGGGTCTGGGGCCAACGTCCTGACTTTC. Combining the CDR3 with reference TRBV18 and TRBJ2-6 gives the whole variable domain NAGVMQNPRHLVRRRGQEARLRCSPMKGHSHVYWYRQLPEEGLKFMVYLQKENIIDESGMPKERFSAEFPKEGPSILRIQQVVRGDSAAYFCASSPPAGSGANVLTFGAGSRLTVL.